Sequencing of this T cell receptor beta chain was carried out in a study of neurological immune-mediated disorders. Overall study results and limits: None of the CDR3 amino acid sequences of expanded clones were shared across subjects, and this suggested private repertoires in all groups.

Over 170 million TCR-beta sequences, together covering 15-18 subjects, were produced by every individual sequencing run that was carried out. TCRdb fed the 5' RACE reads into MiXCR, producing one record per CDR3 protein. The sample shows some 56,000 distinct CDR3 sequences, roughly 3.8% of them seen only once. This clonotype occurred many times. Its antigen remains unidentified. CDR1 is DFQATT and CDR2 is SNEGSKA in the germline V gene (reference sequence). The CDR3 totals 14 residues. With V trimmed by 5 bases and J by 9 bases, 12 bases remained unmatched. The chain uses TRBV20-1 and TRBJ2-1, with 8 bases fitting TRBD2. The sample was PBMCs. The sequence was collected from a man in his 60s with multiple sclerosis. The CDR3 spells CSAVPGGGRTEQFF. The CDR3 region has the DNA TGCAGTGCTGTTCCCGGGGGGGGGCGTACTGAGCAGTTCTTC.